The source of this TCR beta chain is a study of OX40 agonist ivuxolimab in advanced cancers. Study-wide findings and caveats: The study observed clonal expansion of CD4+ and CD8+ blood T cells by week 6 at 0.1 to 3.0 mg/kg.

Concerning this clone: Its antigen remains unknown.

Here immunoSEQ multiplex PCR was the method, and the copy in TCRdb shows in-frame clones only, minus some. The sample includes 45,000 to 55,000 clones, roughly 85% of them seen just once. This specimen was CD4+ or CD8+ T cells sorted from blood, taken in a trial of the OX40 agonist ivuxolimab. This sequence was found in an adult with an advanced solid tumor such as melanoma, head and neck, liver or kidney cancer.

CDR3: CASRGGQLRDTQYF. In DNA form, the CDR3 reads TGTGCCAGCAGGGGGGGACAGCTGAGAGATACGCAGTATTTT. The chain recombines TRBV6-5 with TRBJ2-3; D might be TRBD1 (7 bases). V was cut by 6 bases and J by 5 bases, with 15 bases left in between. The CDR3 is made up of 14 amino acids. Germline CDR1 is MNHEY and CDR2 is SVGAGI.